This paragraph covers one T cell receptor (beta chain) sequence. Antigen specificity is unknown. These data originate in a study of cytomegalovirus exposure and HLA in healthy donors. General study findings and limits: About 87% or about 30% of the time was how often most TCR beta V segments were productive, according to an earlier analysis. In a later analysis, common viral pathogens appeared linked to several of the most significant clusters. Analyses of presence/absence relied on an assumption of roughly uniform sequencing depth across donors. The number of N-insertions in an Asian-associated ancestry cluster was reportedly below the 666-donor mean in a later analysis.

It was with 60 Vbeta and 13 Jbeta primers that the PCR ran. TCRdb's table, derived via immunoSEQ multiplex PCR, lists solely in-frame clones and lacks some. The sample lists about 140,000 clones; 70% to 85% were seen once. Germline values: CDR1 MDHEN, CDR2 SYDVKM. The ends lost 8 bases at V and 3 bases at J; junction bases unmatched: 8. This CDR3 spans 16 amino acids. V is TRBV28 and J is TRBJ2-1, with 12 bases fitting TRBD2. The sequence derives from a woman aged 40 to 50 in good health and CMV-seronegative. The sample comprised PBMCs. CDR3 residues: CASLGLAGGNYNEQFF. For the CDR3, the DNA is TGTGCCAGCCTTGGCCTAGCGGGAGGGAACTACAATGAGCAGTTCTTC.